These 2 T cell receptor beta chains were all obtained from the same sample, sequenced in a study of cytomegalovirus exposure and HLA in healthy donors. Produced via immunoSEQ multiplex PCR; TCRdb's table is partial and in-frame only. The table records a few hundred thousand clones, approximately 88% of them present only once. The material sequenced was PBMCs. All receptors derive from a woman under 30 in good health and CMV-seronegative.

This clone appeared once. V and J are TRBV5-1 and TRBJ1-1; perhaps TRBD1 as D (5 bases). CDR1 and CDR2 from the germline V gene are SGHRS and YFSETQ. V shed 1 base and J shed 4 bases, with 14 bases lying between them. This CDR3 has 15 amino acids. This chain's CDR3 is CASSLPGVGVTEAFF. The CDR3 bases are TGCGCCAGCAGCTTGCCGGGGGTGGGAGTCACTGAAGCTTTCTTT.

J is TRBJ2-7 and V is TRBV27; D might be TRBD1 (5 bases). The V gene's germline CDR1 is MNHEY and CDR2 SMNVEV (reference sequence). This CDR3 is 15 amino acids long. V lost 2 bases and J 0 bases, leaving 11 bases between the germline ends. The CDR3 DNA reads TGTGCCAGCAGTTTAGTGTGGGGCAGCTCCTACGAGCAGTACTTC. Protein: CASSLVWGSSYEQYF.